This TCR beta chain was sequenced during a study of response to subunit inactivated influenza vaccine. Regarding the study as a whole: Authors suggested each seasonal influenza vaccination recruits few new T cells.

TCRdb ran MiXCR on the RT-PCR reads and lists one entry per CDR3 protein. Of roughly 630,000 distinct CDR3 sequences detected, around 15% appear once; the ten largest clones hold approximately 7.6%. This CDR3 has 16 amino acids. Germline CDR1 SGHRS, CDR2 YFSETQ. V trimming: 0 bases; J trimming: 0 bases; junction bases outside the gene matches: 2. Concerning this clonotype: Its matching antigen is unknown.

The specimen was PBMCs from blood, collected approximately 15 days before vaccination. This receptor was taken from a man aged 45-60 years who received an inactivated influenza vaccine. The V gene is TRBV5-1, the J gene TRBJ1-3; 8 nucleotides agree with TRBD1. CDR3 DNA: TGCGCCAGCAGCTTGGATACAGGGGGCTCTGGAAACACCATATATTTT. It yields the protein CASSLDTGGSGNTIYF.